This T cell receptor (beta chain) comes out of a study of a mutant IDH1 vaccine in newly diagnosed glioma. V gave up 1 base and J gave up 5 bases; unmatched junction bases: 7. From germline, CDR1 is LGHNA and CDR2 YNFKEQ. CDR3 length: 15 residues. TCRdb's table, derived via immunoSEQ multiplex PCR, lists solely in-frame clones and lacks some. This sample yields over 45,000 clones, of which about three quarters are seen a single time; less than 15% belongs to the top ten. Concerning this clone itself: Its antigen is not identified.

Stated time point: week 35, safety follow-up. In every dose of vaccine, 300 ug of mutant IDH1 20-mer peptide was given alongside topical imiquimod. Sequenced material: PBMCs, taken from a glioma patient whose treatment included an IDH1 peptide vaccine. The genes are TRBV4-2 and TRBJ2-5; TRBD1 agrees at 7 bases. The clonotype originates from a man aged 40-50 years with glioma. CDR3 in DNA: TGTGCCAGCAGCCAAGGAGGGGGCGTCGGGGAGACCCAGTACTTC. The encoded protein is CASSQGGGVGETQYF.